This T cell receptor (beta chain) was identified in a study of beta chain features in type 1 diabetes. Findings of the study overall: Patients' naive, central memory and regulatory TCRB repertoires appeared more alike than those of healthy donors. For cells with high TCR expression, cDNA sequencing could yield over-representation. It was not settled here whether HLA type affects TCRB rearrangement.

Only a few counts were recorded for this clone. Its antigen is not identified. The ends were cut back, 5 bases at V and 2 bases at J, with 13 bases in the middle. This CDR3 is 15 amino acids long. Germline CDR1 is PRHDT and CDR2 is FYEKMQ (reference sequence). Every isolated RNA sample was fully reverse transcribed, so sequencing captured expressed TCRB transcripts. Measured with immunoSEQ multiplex PCR; TCRdb has only the in-frame clones, and not every one. The sample consists of 350,000 to 450,000 clones, 11% to 15% of them appearing once. This receptor was obtained from a young man in good health. V gene TRBV13 combines with J gene TRBJ2-1, with D maybe TRBD1 (6 bases). Specimen: naive CD4+ T cells from blood. The CDR3: CASSPRGVTYNEQFF. The DNA of the CDR3 is TGTGCCAGCAGCCCCAGGGGAGTCACCTACAATGAGCAGTTCTTC.